Sequencing of this T cell receptor beta chain was carried out in a study of blood T cell repertoires in COVID-19. Germline V gene sequence: CDR1 SGHRS, CDR2 YFSETQ. Trimming at V came to 6 bases and at J to 5 bases, leaving 14 bases not matched to a gene. This CDR3 has 17 residues. Measured with immunoSEQ multiplex PCR; TCRdb has only the in-frame clones, and not every one. The sample holds more than 50,000 clones, 82% seen once. Sequencing was carried out using peripheral blood. This TCR was recovered from a human donor in a cohort sampled during active COVID-19. The chain couples TRBV5-1 to TRBJ1-2, with 12 bases matching TRBD1. Written as DNA, the CDR3 is TGCGCCAGCAAGGCCGGGGGACAGGGGGCCCTAGAGTATGGCTACACCTTC. It is translated as CASKAGGQGALEYGYTF.